The 19 T cell receptor beta chains below were found in one sample sequenced in a study of shared clonotypes between healthy human individuals. Assay used: immunoSEQ multiplex PCR; TCRdb lists only in-frame clones, some missing. The table records over a million clones, around 78% of them present only once. Sequencing was performed on memory CD4+ T cells from PBMCs. This sample's subset: CD45RA-negative fraction. Receptors originate from a man between 18 and 29 years old in good health. Some clones in this sample may be carry-over from other donors' samples.

The chain has TRBV15 and TRBJ1-2, with D possibly TRBD1 on 6 matching bases. The germline V gene encodes CDR1 LNHNV and CDR2 YYDKDF (reference sequence). The CDR3 loop spans 17 amino acids. Trimming left V 3 bases short and J 2 bases short, with 19 bases between. The CDR3 here is CATSSHRGKTGNYGYTF. CDR3 nucleotides: TGTGCCACCAGCAGCCATAGGGGGAAAACCGGCAACTATGGCTACACCTTC.

V and J are TRBV5-1 and TRBJ1-3; D is perhaps TRBD1 (5 bases). The germline V gene encodes CDR1 SGHRS and CDR2 YFSETQ. This CDR3 contains 16 residues. The V end was cut by 1 base, the J end by 0 bases, with 11 bases between. CDR3 DNA: TGCGCCAGCAGCTTGTGGGGCCAGGGCTCTGGAAACACCATATATTTT. Translated, it gives CASSLWGQGSGNTIYF.

The rearrangement links TRBV6-5 to TRBJ1-4; TRBD1 agrees at 8 bases. Trimming cost V 5 bases and J 8 bases; bases outside gene matches: 7. The CDR3 has 14 amino acids. The germline gives CDR1 MNHEY, CDR2 SVGAGI. The chain's CDR3 is CASSRDRGLEKLFF. The CDR3 DNA is TGTGCCAGCAGTCGTGACAGGGGATTAGAAAAACTGTTTTTT.

The genes are TRBV2 and TRBJ2-3, with 8 bases lining up with TRBD1. This CDR3 is built from 14 residues. With V trimmed by 8 bases and J by 4 bases, 8 bases remained unmatched. Germline V CDR1 and CDR2: SNHLY, FYNNEI. CDR3 region: CASSGQGGADTQYF. The CDR3 DNA sequence: TGTGCCAGCTCTGGACAGGGAGGCGCAGATACGCAGTATTTT.

This clone was detected ten times or more. The sample has other DNA sequences that encode this CDR3 too. The chain employs TRBV6-1 and TRBJ1-2, with unresolved D. Germline CDR1 MNHNS, CDR2 SASEGT. The CDR3 is 12 residues long. V lost 3 bases, J lost 2 bases, and 4 bases lay in between. CDR3: CASSDSNYGYTF. The CDR3 DNA reads as TGTGCCAGCAGTGATAGCAACTATGGCTACACCTTC.

The gene calls are TRBV9 and TRBJ2-1, with 7 nucleotides matching TRBD2. The CDR3 sequence is 16 residues long. Germline lookup yields CDR1 SGDLS and CDR2 YYNGEE. J lost 7 bases, V lost 6 bases, and 16 bases had no gene match. The CDR3 region has the DNA TGTGCCAGCACCCCCAGCCCGTGGACTAGAGAAAATGAGCAGTTCTTC. Translating gives CASTPSPWTRENEQFF.

The sample holds a few counts of this clone. A much larger clone differs from this one at a single base, so this may be a read error. Other DNA sequences in the sample encode the same CDR3. The chain couples TRBV30 to TRBJ1-5; D is uncertain. The germline V gene encodes CDR1 GTSNPN and CDR2 SVGIG (reference sequence). This CDR3 is built from 12 residues. The chain's CDR3 is CAWSGSNQPQHF. In nucleotides, the CDR3 is TGTGCCTGGAGCGGAAGCAATCAGCCCCAACATTTT.

The gene calls are TRBV5-8 and TRBJ2-5; D remains ambiguous. The CDR3 totals 15 residues. Germline V gives CDR1 SGHTS, CDR2 YDEGEE. V lost 0 bases to trimming and J lost 1 base, with 10 bases between them. The CDR3 reads CASSLGLESQETQYF. The CDR3 DNA follows: TGTGCCAGCAGCTTGGGATTGGAGTCCCAAGAGACCCAGTACTTC. Together with reference TRBV5-8 and TRBJ2-5, the CDR3 gives the full variable domain: EAGVTQSPTHLIKTRGQQATLRCSPISGHTSVYWYQQALGLGLQFLLWYDEGEERNRGNFPPRFSGRQFPNYSSELNVNALELEDSALYLCASSLGLESQETQYFGPGTRLLVL.

This clone was counted between two and nine times. The V and J genes are TRBV6-6 and TRBJ1-1; unclear D gene. Trimming pared 6 bases from V and 4 bases from J, leaving 12 bases between. This CDR3 contains 13 residues. Germline CDR1 and CDR2: MNHNY and SVGAGI (reference sequence). The CDR3 is CASRVGRFTEAFF. CDR3 bases: TGTGCCAGCAGGGTTGGACGGTTCACTGAAGCTTTCTTT.

In the case of this clone: Within the sample, other DNA sequences also encode this same CDR3. This chain uses TRBV9 with TRBJ1-4, with TRBD1 as a possible D gene (6 bases). The CDR3 has 14 amino acids. The V end was cut by 4 bases, the J end by 2 bases, with 9 bases between. Germline V gene data show CDR1 as SGDLS and CDR2 as YYNGEE. In DNA, the CDR3 is TGTGCCAGCAGCCGTCAGGGGACTAATGAAAAACTGTTTTTT. Translation gives CASSRQGTNEKLFF.

This clone was seen just once. The CDR3 sequence: CASSLVRTPYEQYF. CDR3 coding DNA: TGTGCCAGCAGCTTAGTCCGGACACCCTACGAGCAGTACTTC. This chain links TRBV7-2 with TRBJ2-7; D is possibly TRBD1 (5 bases). CDR1 SGHTA and CDR2 FQGNSA come from the germline V gene. The CDR3 consists of 14 residues. The V end lost 1 base, the J end lost 2 bases, and 9 bases lay between the germline ends.

The chain uses TRBV6-1 and TRBJ2-1; D not resolved. This CDR3 comprises 13 residues. CDR1 and CDR2 from the germline V gene are MNHNS and SASEGT. V was shortened by 9 bases and J by 5 bases, with 14 bases between the two germline ends. The CDR3 region is CASLYQLNNEQFF. DNA for the CDR3: TGTGCCAGTCTATATCAATTGAACAATGAGCAGTTCTTC.

This clone was seen once. The chain carries TRBV6-1 and TRBJ1-1; 7 bases are a match to TRBD1. Trimming took 6 bases from V and 3 from J; bases not matched to a gene: 10. CDR3 length equals 15 residues. CDR1 and CDR2 from the germline V gene are MNHNS and SASEGT. CDR3 sequence (DNA): TGTGCCAGCAGCCATCGACAGGGTTTGGACACTGAAGCTTTCTTT. It codes for CASSHRQGLDTEAFF.

The V and J genes are TRBV2 and TRBJ2-2, with 9 nucleotides matching TRBD1. Germline V lookup: CDR1 SNHLY, CDR2 FYNNEI. The trim removed 2 bases at V and 6 bases at J, leaving 4 bases unmatched. The CDR3 covers 15 residues. For the CDR3, the DNA is TGTGCCAGCAGTGAAAGGGACAGGGCGTCCGGGGAGCTGTTTTTT. Amino acid sequence: CASSERDRASGELFF.

This chain connects TRBV28 to TRBJ2-5; the match to TRBD1 covers 10 bases. CDR1 is MDHEN, CDR2 SYDVKM, per germline. Trimming took 0 bases from V and 6 from J; bases not matched to a gene: 7. This CDR3 is built from 16 residues. The CDR3 nucleotides are TGTGCCAGCAGTTTATGGGGACAGGGGAAGGGGAAGACCCAGTACTTC. It is translated as CASSLWGQGKGKTQYF.

Of note for this clone: A single base is all that separates this from a far larger clone, so a read error is likely. The chain links TRBV2 to TRBJ2-7; TRBD2 agrees at 11 bases. Germline CDR1 reads SNHLY; CDR2 reads FYNNEI. There are 15 residues in the CDR3. CDR3 sequence: CATPGASGRSYGQYF. Here the CDR3 DNA reads TGTGCCACACCCGGGGCTAGCGGGAGGTCCTACGGGCAGTACTTC.

This clone is a singleton in its sample. The rearrangement joins TRBV6-1 to TRBJ2-7; a weak D match, TRBD1 (5 bases). Per the germline V gene, CDR1 is MNHNS and CDR2 is SASEGT. Trimming pared 1 base from V and 2 bases from J, leaving 9 bases between. CDR3 size: 14 residues. CDR3 coding DNA: TGTGCCAGCAGTGAAGGACAGTGGACCTACGAGCAGTACTTC. Its protein is CASSEGQWTYEQYF.

This rearrangement joins TRBV5-4 to TRBJ1-1; 8 nucleotides align to TRBD1. V shed 2 bases, J shed 0 bases, and the junction held 9 bases outside the gene matches. This CDR3 has 17 residues. Germline CDR1 is SGHNT and CDR2 is YYREEE (reference sequence). The CDR3 spells CASSFKRTGRMNTEAFF. CDR3 nucleotide sequence: TGTGCCAGCAGCTTTAAGAGGACAGGGAGGATGAACACTGAAGCTTTCTTT.

This chain links TRBV7-9 with TRBJ2-6; D is perhaps TRBD2 (5 bases). From germline, CDR1 is SEHNR and CDR2 FQNEAQ (reference sequence). The CDR3 runs to 15 residues. Trimming left V 5 bases short and J 0 bases short, with 8 bases between. CDR3 in amino acids: CASSSRDSGANVLTF. CDR3 DNA: TGTGCCAGCAGCAGTCGGGACTCTGGGGCCAACGTCCTGACTTTC.